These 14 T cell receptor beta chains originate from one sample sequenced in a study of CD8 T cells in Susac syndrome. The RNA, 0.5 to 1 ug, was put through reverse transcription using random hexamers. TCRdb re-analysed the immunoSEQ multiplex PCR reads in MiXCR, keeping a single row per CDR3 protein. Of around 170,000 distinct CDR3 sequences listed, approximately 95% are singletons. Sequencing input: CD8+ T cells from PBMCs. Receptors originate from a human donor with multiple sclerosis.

In nucleotides, the CDR3 is TGCGCCAGCAGCCCCCAGCCAGGGTCTAACTATGGCTACACCTTC. This codes for CASSPQPGSNYGYTF. The chain recombines TRBV4-1 with TRBJ1-2, with D possibly TRBD1 on 5 matching bases. The V gene lost 4 bases and the J gene lost 0 bases, with 12 bases spanning the gap. Germline-derived CDR1 and CDR2 are MGHRA and YSYEKL. The CDR3 totals 15 residues.

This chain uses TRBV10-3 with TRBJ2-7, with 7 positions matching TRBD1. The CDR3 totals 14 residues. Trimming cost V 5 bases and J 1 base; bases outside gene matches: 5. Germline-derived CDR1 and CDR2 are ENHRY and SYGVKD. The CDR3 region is CAISLDRKSYEQYF. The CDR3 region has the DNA TGTGCCATCAGTTTGGACAGGAAATCCTACGAGCAGTACTTC.

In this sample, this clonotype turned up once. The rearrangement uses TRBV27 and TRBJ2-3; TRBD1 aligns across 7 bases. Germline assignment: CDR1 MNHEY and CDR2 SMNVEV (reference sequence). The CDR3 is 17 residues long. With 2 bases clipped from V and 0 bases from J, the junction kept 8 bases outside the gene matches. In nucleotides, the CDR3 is TGTGCCAGCAGTTTACTCCCAGGGGGAACTAGCACAGATACGCAGTATTTT. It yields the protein CASSLLPGGTSTDTQYF.

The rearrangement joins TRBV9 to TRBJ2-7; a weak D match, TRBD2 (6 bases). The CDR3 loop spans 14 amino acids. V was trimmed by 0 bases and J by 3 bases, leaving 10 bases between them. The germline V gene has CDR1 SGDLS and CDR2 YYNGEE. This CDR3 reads CASSVGYGGYEQYF. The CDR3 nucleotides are TGTGCCAGCAGCGTAGGGTACGGGGGCTACGAGCAGTACTTC.

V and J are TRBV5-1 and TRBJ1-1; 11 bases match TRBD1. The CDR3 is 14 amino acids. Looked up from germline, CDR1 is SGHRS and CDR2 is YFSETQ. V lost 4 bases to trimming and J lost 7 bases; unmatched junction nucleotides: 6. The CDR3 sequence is CASSQGTGGFEAFF. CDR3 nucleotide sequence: TGCGCCAGCAGCCAAGGGACAGGGGGATTTGAAGCTTTCTTT.

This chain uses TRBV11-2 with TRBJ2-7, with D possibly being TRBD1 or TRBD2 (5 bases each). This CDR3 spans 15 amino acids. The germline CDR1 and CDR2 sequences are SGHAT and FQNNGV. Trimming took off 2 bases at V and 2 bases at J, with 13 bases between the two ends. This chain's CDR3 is CASSLWVGDPYEQYF. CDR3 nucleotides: TGTGCCAGCAGCTTATGGGTGGGGGACCCCTACGAGCAGTACTTC.

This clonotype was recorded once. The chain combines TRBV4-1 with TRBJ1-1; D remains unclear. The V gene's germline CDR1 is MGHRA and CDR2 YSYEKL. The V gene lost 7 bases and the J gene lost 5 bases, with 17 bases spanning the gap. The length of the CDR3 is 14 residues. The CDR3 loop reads CASTLIMDGTEAFF. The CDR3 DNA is TGCGCCAGCACCCTCATTATGGATGGGACTGAAGCTTTCTTT.

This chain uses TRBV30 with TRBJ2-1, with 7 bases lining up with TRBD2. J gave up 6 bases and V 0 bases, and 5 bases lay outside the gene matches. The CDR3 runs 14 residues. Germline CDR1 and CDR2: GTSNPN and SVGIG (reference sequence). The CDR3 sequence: CAWSVGAGLNEQFF. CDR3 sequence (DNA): TGTGCCTGGAGTGTTGGAGCGGGGCTCAATGAGCAGTTCTTC.

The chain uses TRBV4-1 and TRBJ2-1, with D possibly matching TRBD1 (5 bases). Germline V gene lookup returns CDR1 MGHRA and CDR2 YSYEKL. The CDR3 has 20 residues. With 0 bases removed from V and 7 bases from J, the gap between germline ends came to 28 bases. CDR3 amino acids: CASSQDEETASYRVWNEQFF. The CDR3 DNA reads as TGCGCCAGCAGCCAAGACGAAGAGACAGCCTCCTATCGGGTCTGGAATGAGCAGTTCTTC.

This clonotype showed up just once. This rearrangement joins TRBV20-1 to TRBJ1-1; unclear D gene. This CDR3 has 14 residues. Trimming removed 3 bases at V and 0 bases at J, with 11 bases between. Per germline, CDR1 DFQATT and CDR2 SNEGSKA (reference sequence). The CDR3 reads CSASRMGMNTEAFF. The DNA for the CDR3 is TGCAGTGCTAGTAGGATGGGGATGAACACTGAAGCTTTCTTT.

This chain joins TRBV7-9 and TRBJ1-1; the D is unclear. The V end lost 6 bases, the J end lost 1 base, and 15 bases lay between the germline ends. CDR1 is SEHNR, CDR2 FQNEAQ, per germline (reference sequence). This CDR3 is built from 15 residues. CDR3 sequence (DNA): TGTGCCAGCAGGCAAGACGGGGTCTGGAACACTGAAGCTTTCTTT. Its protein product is CASRQDGVWNTEAFF. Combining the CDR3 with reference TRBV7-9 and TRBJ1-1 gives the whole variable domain DTGVSQNPRHKITKRGQNVTFRCDPISEHNRLYWYRQTLGQGPEFLTYFQNEAQLEKSRLLSDRFSAERPKGSFSTLEIQRTEQGDSAMYLCASRQDGVWNTEAFFGQGTRLTVV.

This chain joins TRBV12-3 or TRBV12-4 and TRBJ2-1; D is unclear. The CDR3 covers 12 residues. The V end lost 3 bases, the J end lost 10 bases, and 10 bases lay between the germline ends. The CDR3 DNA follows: TGTGCCAGCAGTTTTCAGCCAGTGGAGCAGTTCTTC. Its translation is CASSFQPVEQFF.

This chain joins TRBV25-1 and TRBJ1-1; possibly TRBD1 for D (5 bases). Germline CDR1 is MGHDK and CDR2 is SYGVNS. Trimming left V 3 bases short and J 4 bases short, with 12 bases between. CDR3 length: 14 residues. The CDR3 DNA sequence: TGTGCCAGCAGTGAGAATGGGGGAGGCACTGAAGCTTTCTTT. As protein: CASSENGGGTEAFF.

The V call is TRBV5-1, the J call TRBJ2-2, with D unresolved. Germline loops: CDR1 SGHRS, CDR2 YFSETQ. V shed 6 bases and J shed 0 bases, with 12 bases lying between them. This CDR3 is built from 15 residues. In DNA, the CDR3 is TGCGCCAGCACCCGCGTCGCGACGAACACCGGGGAGCTGTTTTTT. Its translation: CASTRVATNTGELFF.